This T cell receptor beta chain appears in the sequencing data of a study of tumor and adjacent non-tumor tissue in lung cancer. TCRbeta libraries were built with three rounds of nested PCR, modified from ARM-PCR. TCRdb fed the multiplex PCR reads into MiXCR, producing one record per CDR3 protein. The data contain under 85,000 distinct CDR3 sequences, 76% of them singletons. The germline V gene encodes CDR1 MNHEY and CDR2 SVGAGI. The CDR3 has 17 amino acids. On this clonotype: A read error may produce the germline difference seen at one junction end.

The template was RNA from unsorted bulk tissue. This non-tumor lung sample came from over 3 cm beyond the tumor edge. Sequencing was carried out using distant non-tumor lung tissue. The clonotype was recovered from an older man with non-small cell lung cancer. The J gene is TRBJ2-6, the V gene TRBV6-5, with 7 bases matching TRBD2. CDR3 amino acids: CTSSSETGGSGANVLTF. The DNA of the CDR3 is TGTACCAGCAGTTCCGAGACGGGGGGCTCTGGGGCCAACGTCCTGACTTTC.